The clone carrying this T cell receptor beta chain was counted many times. What it recognizes is unknown. Per germline, CDR1 MNHEY and CDR2 SMNVEV (reference sequence). This CDR3 is built from 18 residues. The V segment lost 4 bases and the J segment 0 bases; nucleotides outside the gene matches: 8. The data were taken from a study of T-cell memory formation after mild COVID-19. Study-level findings and limits: Balance between CD4 and CD8 was seen in clones contracting day 15 to 85, and a CD4+ lean was seen in later expanders. Certain responding clones were present in pre-infection memory, suggesting participation of cross-reactive memory.

One entry per CDR3 protein results from TCRdb running MiXCR on the 5' RACE reads. The sample includes roughly 110,000 distinct CDR3 sequences, around 12% of them seen just once. The chain uses TRBV27 and TRBJ2-1; 11 bases match TRBD2. The source material was PBMCs or a T cell subset sorted from them (not recorded which). The clonotype originates from an adult woman who had mild COVID-19 (a few samples of this study predate the infection). Cell type and time point are not known. CDR3 nucleotides: TGTGCCAGCAGTTCGCTCGGGACTAGCGGAAGCTCCTACAATGAGCAGTTCTTC. Translated: CASSSLGTSGSSYNEQFF.